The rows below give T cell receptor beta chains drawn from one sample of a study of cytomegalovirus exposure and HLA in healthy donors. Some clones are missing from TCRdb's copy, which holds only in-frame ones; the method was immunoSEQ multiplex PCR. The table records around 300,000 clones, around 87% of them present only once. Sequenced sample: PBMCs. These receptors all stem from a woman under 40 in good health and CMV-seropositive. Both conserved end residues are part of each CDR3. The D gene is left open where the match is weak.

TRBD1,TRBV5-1,CASSKGQDYGYTF
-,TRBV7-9,CASSLVGQGETQYF
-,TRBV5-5,CASSLAERPSYEQYF
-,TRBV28,CASSLLGQTYTEAFF
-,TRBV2,CASSEIRTNGNEQFF
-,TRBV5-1,CASSLAGGNSYEQYF
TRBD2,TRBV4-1,CASSQPTSGTGELFF
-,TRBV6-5,CASSHGVMSQPQHF
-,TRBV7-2,CASSLASLRTGAYEQYF
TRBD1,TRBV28,CASSLWSDRGLYGYTF
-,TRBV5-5,CASSFVIGGRQPQHF
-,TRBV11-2,CASSFADNTEAFF
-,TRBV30,CAWSVNSGIGEQYF
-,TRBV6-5,CASSRTSNQPQHF
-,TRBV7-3,CASSPGRGLGETQYF
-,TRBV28,CASSEAPNTEAFF
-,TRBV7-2,CASSLGAQALPPYEQYF
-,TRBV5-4,CASSLLQEGTDTQYF
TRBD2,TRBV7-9,CASSLRVGGAGYEQYF
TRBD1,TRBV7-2,CASSSTGGNFYEQYF
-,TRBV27,CASSSHRNTEAFF
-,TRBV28,CASSLGGDPYEQYF
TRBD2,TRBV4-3,CASSQEGLAYNEQFF
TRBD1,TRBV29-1,CSVRTGKNTGELFF
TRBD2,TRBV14,CASRPNMAGGGQFF
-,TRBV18,CASSPPPQGKRGSEKLFF
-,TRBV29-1,CSVEGTTPGEYF
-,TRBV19,CASNTDTQYF
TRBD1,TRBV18,CASTPGQGLETQYF
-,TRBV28,CASRPGAAGELFF
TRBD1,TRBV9,CASSVDQTGRAGYGYTF
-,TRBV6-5,CASSYSGQGHTEAFF
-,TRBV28,CASTLGWGYEQFF
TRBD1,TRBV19,CASKRDRGPNYGYTF
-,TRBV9,CASEGFGGELFF
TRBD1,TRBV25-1,CASSAFPGQGNYGYTF
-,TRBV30,CAWSKAAAKNIQYF
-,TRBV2,CASRFGTASNQPQHF
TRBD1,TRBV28,CASRPLQGIYGYTF
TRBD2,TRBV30,CAWTTLAGVMNEQYF
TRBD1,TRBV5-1,CASSSGQGSTDTQYF
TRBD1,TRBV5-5,CASSGGQRNTEAFF
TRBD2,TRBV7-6,CASSSLAGGTYEQYF
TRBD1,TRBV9,CASSVEWTGDVEQYF
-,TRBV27,CASSLSAGQPYEQYF
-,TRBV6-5,CASSYEVGVRETQYF
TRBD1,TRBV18,CASSPLTGTGNTEAFF
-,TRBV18,CASDGGGEQPQHF
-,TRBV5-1,CASSLAWGTDTQYF
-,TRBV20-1,CRVLQPQHF
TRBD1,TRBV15,CATSWGQGATTNEKLFF
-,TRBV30,CAWSDSVMNTEAFF
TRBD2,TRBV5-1,CASSLATAGGPREQYF
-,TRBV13,CASSPQAAYNEQFF
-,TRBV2,CASSPWGEGLQETQYF